Below, 12 T cell receptor beta chains from the same sample are listed, as sequenced in a study of response to subunit inactivated influenza vaccine. Using its own MiXCR run on the RT-PCR reads, TCRdb lists one record per CDR3 protein. The table shows more than 400,000 distinct CDR3 sequences, with approximately 7.3% occurring only once. The starting material was PBMCs from blood, obtained approximately 25 months after vaccination. All receptors derive from a man aged 45 to 75 who received an inactivated influenza vaccine.

This clonotype was detected many times. The chain couples TRBV6-1 to TRBJ2-1, with TRBD1 matching over 8 bases. The CDR3 covers 15 residues. Germline V gives CDR1 MNHNS, CDR2 SASEGT. V trimming: 5 bases; J trimming: 5 bases; junction bases outside the gene matches: 8. The CDR3 protein is CASSPWDRRDNEQFF. CDR3 bases: TGTGCCAGCAGTCCTTGGGACAGGCGGGACAATGAGCAGTTCTTC.

This rearrangement joins TRBV2 to TRBJ2-7; D not resolved. Trimming pared 2 bases from V and 4 bases from J, leaving 6 bases between. The CDR3 has 12 residues. Germline lookup yields CDR1 SNHLY and CDR2 FYNNEI. The CDR3 sequence: CASSEHGYEQYF. In DNA, the CDR3 is TGTGCCAGCAGTGAACATGGTTACGAGCAGTACTTC.

This clonotype was detected ten times or more. CDR3: CSALQGSGPYNEQFF. The CDR3 DNA sequence: TGCAGTGCGTTACAAGGCAGCGGGCCCTACAATGAGCAGTTCTTC. This sequence joins TRBV20-1 and TRBJ2-1; a possible D gene is TRBD2 (6 bases). The germline gives CDR1 DFQATT, CDR2 SNEGSKA (reference sequence). The CDR3 length is 15 residues. V was pared by 6 bases and J by 2 bases, with 17 bases between.

This clonotype has more than one count but fewer than ten. The chain carries TRBV7-6 and TRBJ2-1; weak D call: TRBD1 (6 bases). Germline-derived CDR1 and CDR2 are SGHVS and FNYEAQ. V was pared by 11 bases and J by 4 bases, with 12 bases between. This CDR3 contains 12 residues. The CDR3, as DNA: TGTGCCGTACGGACAGATTACAATGAGCAGTTCTTC. Amino acids: CAVRTDYNEQFF.

This clonotype was seen a few times. This rearrangement joins TRBV2 to TRBJ2-5; D possibly corresponds to TRBD1 (6 bases). Germline V gives CDR1 SNHLY, CDR2 FYNNEI. Trimming took off 10 bases at V and 2 bases at J, with 14 bases between the two ends. CDR3 length: 13 residues. The CDR3 loop is CATGGRGQETQYF. DNA of the CDR3: TGTGCCACCGGAGGTAGGGGGCAAGAGACCCAGTACTTC.

The rearrangement links TRBV24-1 to TRBJ2-7; D is possibly TRBD2 (5 bases). This CDR3 comprises 14 residues. V was cut by 4 bases and J by 7 bases, with 16 bases left in between. Germline V gene lookup returns CDR1 KGHDR and CDR2 SFDVKD. The CDR3 region has the DNA TGTGCCACCAGTGACGACGGGGATGTAGGGGAGCAGTACTTC. This codes for CATSDDGDVGEQYF.

This chain joins TRBV28 and TRBJ2-3; 10 bases agree with TRBD1. CDR3 length: 15 amino acids. Losses at the gene ends were 8 bases for V and 0 bases for J; bases not matched to a gene: 5. Germline V gene sequence: CDR1 MDHEN, CDR2 SYDVKM. The CDR3 here is CASAPGQGSTDTQYF. The CDR3 coding sequence is TGTGCCAGCGCTCCGGGACAGGGGAGCACAGATACGCAGTATTTT.

Only a few counts were recorded for this clonotype. The rearrangement joins TRBV5-1 to TRBJ2-2; perhaps TRBD2 as D (5 bases). The germline gives CDR1 SGHRS, CDR2 YFSETQ. This CDR3 has 15 amino acids. Trimming cost V 4 bases and J 6 bases, with 16 bases left between them. The CDR3 reads CASSPNARGSGELFF. The CDR3 DNA reads as TGCGCCAGCAGCCCCAACGCACGGGGATCCGGGGAGCTGTTTTTT.

This clonotype has a count of ten or more. The J gene is TRBJ1-6, the V gene TRBV28; possible D gene TRBD1, 5 bases. The CDR3 sequence is 15 residues long. Per the germline V gene, CDR1 is MDHEN and CDR2 is SYDVKM. V lost 6 bases and J lost 6, with 15 bases in between. CDR3 bases: TGTGCCAGCAGCCTCATTGGGGCCGGTAATTCACCCCTCCACTTT. This encodes CASSLIGAGNSPLHF.

This sequence joins TRBV7-2 and TRBJ2-3, with 9 bases identical to TRBD1. The junction had 9 bases not matched to a gene; V was cut back by 1 base and J by 4 bases. The germline V gene encodes CDR1 SGHTA and CDR2 FQGNSA. The CDR3 is made up of 17 amino acids. This CDR3 reads CASSLGPRTGVPDTQYF. The CDR3 DNA is TGTGCCAGCAGCTTAGGCCCCCGGACAGGGGTCCCAGATACGCAGTATTTT.

This clonotype was counted only a few times. The chain recombines TRBV4-3 with TRBJ2-1; a possible D gene is TRBD1 (6 bases). The germline CDR1 and CDR2 sequences are LGHNA and YSLEER. The CDR3 is 13 residues long. Trimming pared 0 bases from V and 12 bases from J, leaving 12 bases between. CDR3 sequence (DNA): TGCGCCAGCAGCCAAGACTGGGGCAGGGGGCAGTTCTTC. Encoded protein: CASSQDWGRGQFF.

At least ten counts were recorded for this clonotype. The CDR3 region is CSVGGGHYEQYF. In DNA form, the CDR3 reads TGCAGCGTTGGTGGAGGGCACTACGAGCAGTACTTC. The chain is built from TRBV29-1 and TRBJ2-7; possible D gene TRBD2, 6 bases. Germline-derived CDR1 and CDR2 are SQVTM and ANQGSEA. The CDR3 length is 12 residues. Trimming left V 4 bases short and J 3 bases short, with 10 bases between.